This T cell receptor (beta chain) was documented in a study of blood T cell repertoires in COVID-19. Here immunoSEQ multiplex PCR was the method, and the copy in TCRdb shows in-frame clones only, minus some. The sample lists a few hundred thousand clones; more than 75% were seen once. The germline CDR1 and CDR2 sequences are ENHRY and SYGVKD. The CDR3 is 14 residues long. V was shortened by 5 bases and J by 0 bases, with 10 bases between the two germline ends. The source is a woman aged 70-85 years with active or convalescent COVID-19. The V call is TRBV10-3, the J call TRBJ2-5; no reliable D call. Sequencing input: peripheral blood. CDR3 bases: TGTGCCATCAGTCCCTTCGGGTACCAAGAGACCCAGTACTTC. Translation gives CAISPFGYQETQYF.